This T cell receptor beta chain was obtained from a study of blood T cell repertoires in COVID-19. Background on the study: Spain, Italy and the United States supplied samples that represented acute and convalescent COVID-19. T cells, B-cell-depleted T cells, or PBMCs supplied cDNA or gDNA.

Authors' analysis steps: Reference gene primer amplification yielded estimated nucleated cell counts. Generated by immunoSEQ multiplex PCR, the TCRdb table keeps only in-frame clones and is missing some. That table supplies the V and J calls and clone size; D and trimming were determined from the DNA. The sample consists of under 140,000 clones, roughly 91% of them appearing once. CDR1 and CDR2 from the germline V gene are SGHRS and YFSETQ. The J segment lost 3 bases and the V segment lost 4 bases, leaving 7 bases of the junction unmatched. The CDR3 consists of 15 residues. The specimen was peripheral blood. The chain combines TRBV5-1 with TRBJ2-3, with TRBD2 identical over 8 bases. This TCR was sampled from a woman aged 45-60 years with acute or convalescent COVID-19. CDR3 DNA: TGCGCCAGCAGCCTCGACTTAGCGGGGACAGATACGCAGTATTTT. Its protein is CASSLDLAGTDTQYF.